This entry concerns a single T cell receptor beta chain. These data originate in a study of T cell changes during pregnancy in multiple sclerosis. Losses at the gene ends were 7 bases for V and 4 bases for J; bases not matched to a gene: 10. From germline, CDR1 is MNHNS and CDR2 SASEGT. CDR3 length: 15 residues. The repertoire was sequenced with immunoSEQ multiplex PCR; TCRdb's copy has only in-frame clones and lacks some. The sample consists of just under 65,000 clones, under 95% of them appearing once. Sequences were derived from CD8+ T cells from peripheral blood mononuclear cells, sampled in the second trimester of pregnancy. The clonotype originates from a female donor with multiple sclerosis, enrolled in a pregnancy study. J is TRBJ2-3 and V is TRBV6-1, with 8 bases that match TRBD1. CDR3 sequence: CASTENRGRSDTQYF. In nucleotides, the CDR3 is TGTGCCAGCACGGAGAACAGGGGGAGATCAGATACGCAGTATTTT.